The subject of this entry is one TCR beta chain. In its sample, this clonotype was seen many times. No antigen is known for it. Per-base qualities were not stored, and no clone one base away is much larger. This entry comes from a study of CD8 T cells in ankylosing spondylitis (dated by TCRdb to the late 2010s). Concerning the study at large: T cell receptor beta repertoires were profiled in healthy donors and ankylosing spondylitis patients so that disease-linked TCR variants could be found. In total, the full study cohort was made up of 95 to 110 healthy donors and approximately 24 ankylosing spondylitis patients. Peripheral blood samples were taken, and synovial fluid was additionally collected from ankylosing spondylitis patients.

Reading the germline V gene gives CDR1 KGHDR and CDR2 SFDVKD. The CDR3, cysteine through phenylalanine, is 15 amino acids long. Just CDR3 DNA is preserved here, 45 bases in frame from base 1. At the junction V is shortened by 5 bases and J by 8 bases; bases outside the gene matches: 10. This sample was sequenced with an Illumina HiSeq 2500. Quantitative 5'-RACE with molecular barcodes was the method used to prepare the TCR beta libraries. The study's own analysis went as follows. A new computational method, built on a probabilistic model of VDJ rearrangement, was used to identify disease-linked TCR variants. Starting from the raw public reads, TCRdb applied fastp trimming at Q25, assembled clones with MiXCR and retained in-frame beta chains. Duplicate CDR3 protein sequences are folded into a single record with the most common DNA and genes. The authors' filters were not applied to this entry. The sample table shows approximately 540,000 distinct CDR3 sequences, and about 13% are seen once. Together, the top ten hold around 7% of the sample.

The full study reports these points: The disease-linked clones were reported as significantly enriched in matched synovial fluid samples from ankylosing spondylitis patients. Some TCR beta motif variants had previously been reported in synovial fluid and blood of reactive arthritis patients, which suggested common disease-initiation mechanisms. A TCR beta motif made up of several highly homologous amino acid variants appeared to be characteristic of blood from ankylosing spondylitis patients. The disease-linked clones had a CD8+ phenotype and were found at relatively low frequencies in peripheral blood.

Input material: blood, either unsorted or a sorted T cell fraction (not recorded which). The rearrangement joined TRBV24-1 to TRBJ2-1, and 8 junction bases match TRBD2. The clonotype was recovered from a male donor with ankylosing spondylitis. The CDR3 protein: CATSAGTRDIDEQFF. The DNA sequence is as follows: TGTGCCACCAGTGCCGGGACTAGGGATATAGATGAGCAGTTCTTC.